This record looks at one T cell receptor (beta chain) sequence and its context. The primer mix had 60 Vbeta and 13 Jbeta primers. Measured with immunoSEQ multiplex PCR; TCRdb has only the in-frame clones, and not every one. Counted here are around 150,000 clones, 82% occurring once; the ten biggest clones make up about 3.4%. The entry originates in a study of cytomegalovirus exposure and HLA in healthy donors. V lost 0 bases and J 0 bases, leaving 12 bases between the germline ends. Germline values: CDR1 SGHNT, CDR2 YYREEE (reference sequence). CDR3 length: 16 residues. This sequence was found in a male donor in good health and CMV-seronegative. Sequenced input: PBMCs. V and J are TRBV5-4 and TRBJ1-2, with D tentatively TRBD1 (6 bases). The CDR3 bases are TGTGCCAGCAGCTTGGAAGGGGGACGGACTAACTATGGCTACACCTTC. This translates into CASSLEGGRTNYGYTF.